The 10 T cell receptor beta chains presented below share a single source sample, sequenced in a study of cytomegalovirus exposure and HLA in healthy donors. Researchers ran the PCR with 60 Vbeta and 13 Jbeta primers. Clones were sequenced by immunoSEQ multiplex PCR, and TCRdb holds only the in-frame ones, with some missing. The sample yields roughly 180,000 clones, over 70% seen once. Sequencing input: PBMCs. These receptors originate from a boy younger than 10 in good health and CMV-seronegative.

The chain couples TRBV5-6 to TRBJ1-1; 8 bases line up with TRBD1. This CDR3 has 14 amino acids. V dropped 1 base and J dropped 5; count of bases not matched to a gene: 4. Germline lookup yields CDR1 SGHDT and CDR2 YYEEEE. CDR3 DNA sequence: TGTGCCAGCAGCTTGTACAGGGGGGGGACTGAAGCTTTCTTT. It is translated as CASSLYRGGTEAFF.

The chain uses TRBV4-3 and TRBJ1-2; 8 nucleotides line up with TRBD1. The CDR3 extends over 16 amino acids. Germline V gives CDR1 LGHNA, CDR2 YSLEER. V gave up 0 bases and J gave up 7 bases; unmatched junction bases: 10. In DNA form, the CDR3 reads TGCGCCAGCAGCCAAGATTTGGGACAGGCATCGGGTGGCTACACCTTC. This gives the protein CASSQDLGQASGGYTF.

This rearrangement joins TRBV30 to TRBJ1-1; no firm D call. The CDR3 covers 13 residues. The V end was cut by 4 bases, the J end by 3 bases, with 12 bases between. Per the germline V gene, CDR1 is GTSNPN and CDR2 is SVGIG (reference sequence). This CDR3 reads CAWTTGRDTEAFF. The CDR3 DNA reads TGTGCCTGGACCACTGGGCGGGACACTGAAGCTTTCTTT. Drawing the rest from reference TRBV30 and TRBJ1-1, the complete variable domain is SQTIHQWPATLVQPVGSPLSLECTVEGTSNPNLYWYRQAAGRGLQLLFYSVGIGQISSEVPQNLSASRPQDRQFILSSKKLLLSDSGFYLCAWTTGRDTEAFFGQGTRLTVV.

Only one count was recorded for this clone. The rearrangement links TRBV19 to TRBJ1-2, with 11 bases lining up with TRBD1. With V trimmed by 2 bases and J by 6 bases, 11 bases remained unmatched. This CDR3 comprises 17 residues. Germline V CDR1 and CDR2: LNHDA, SQIVND (reference sequence). As DNA, the CDR3 is TGTGCCAGTAGTATATGGAGGACAGGGGGCAGGACCCATGGCTACACCTTC. This encodes CASSIWRTGGRTHGYTF. Combining the CDR3 with reference TRBV19 and TRBJ1-2 gives the whole variable domain DGGITQSPKYLFRKEGQNVTLSCEQNLNHDAMYWYRQDPGQGLRLIYYSQIVNDFQKGDIAEGYSVSREKKESFPLTVTSAQKNPTAFYLCASSIWRTGGRTHGYTFGSGTRLTVV.

This clone was seen just once. V and J are TRBV2 and TRBJ2-7; 10 nucleotides agree with TRBD1. CDR3 length equals 14 residues. J gave up 4 bases and V 5 bases, and 5 bases lay outside the gene matches. The V gene's germline CDR1 is SNHLY and CDR2 FYNNEI. The CDR3, as DNA: TGTGCCAGCAGTCTACGACAGGGGGCTTACGAGCAGTACGTC. As protein: CASSLRQGAYEQYV.

The V gene is TRBV7-9, the J gene TRBJ2-7; 8 bases fit TRBD1. Losses at the gene ends were 5 bases for V and 2 bases for J; bases not matched to a gene: 8. CDR3 length: 15 amino acids. Germline V CDR1 and CDR2: SEHNR, FQNEAQ (reference sequence). The CDR3 bases are TGTGCCAGCAGCGCACTGACAGGGGCTCCCTACGAGCAGTACGTC. Amino acid sequence: CASSALTGAPYEQYV.

The chain joins TRBV5-4 to TRBJ2-2; 8 bases match TRBD2. CDR1 is SGHNT, CDR2 YYREEE, per germline (reference sequence). V dropped 3 bases and J dropped 0; count of bases not matched to a gene: 10. CDR3 length: 18 residues. The CDR3 is CASSSGGGALANTGELFF. As DNA, the CDR3 is TGTGCCAGCAGCTCCGGGGGGGGAGCGTTAGCGAACACCGGGGAGCTGTTTTTT.

The chain has TRBV27 and TRBJ1-2; D is undetermined. V was shortened by 1 base and J by 6 bases, with 21 bases between the two germline ends. The CDR3 sequence is 17 residues long. CDR1 and CDR2 (germline): MNHEY, SMNVEV (reference sequence). CDR3: CASSLYPGNLGSDGYTF. The CDR3 bases are TGTGCCAGCAGTTTATACCCCGGTAATCTAGGGAGCGATGGCTACACCTTC.

The gene calls are TRBV10-1 and TRBJ2-7, with D tentatively TRBD2 (5 bases). Deletions cut 0 bases from V and 1 base from J, with 34 bases between. Germline CDR1 WNHNN, CDR2 SYGVQD (reference sequence). CDR3 length equals 23 residues. The CDR3 DNA reads TGCGCCAGCAGTGAGTCGGATCGGCCAAACCGGTGGATTGAGCGAGGGATATCCTACGAGCAGTACTTC. The encoded protein is CASSESDRPNRWIERGISYEQYF.

In its sample, this clone was seen a few times. The rearrangement uses TRBV4-1 and TRBJ1-2, with a weak D call TRBD1 (5 bases). In germline, CDR1 is MGHRA, CDR2 YSYEKL. The CDR3 sequence is 16 residues long. The V end was cut by 0 bases, the J end by 5 bases, with 16 bases between. This CDR3 is CASSQEYTGEGYGYTF. CDR3 DNA sequence: TGCGCCAGCAGCCAAGAATATACAGGAGAAGGATATGGCTACACCTTC.